The clone carrying this TCR beta chain was counted between two and nine times. The junction and the germline gene differ at one end; a read error may be behind it. The data originate from a study of CD8 T cells in Susac syndrome. The CDR3 runs to 14 residues. From germline, CDR1 is SEHNR and CDR2 FQNEAQ (reference sequence). RNA in amounts of about 0.5 to 1 ug was reverse transcribed with random hexamers. One entry per CDR3 protein results from TCRdb running MiXCR on the immunoSEQ multiplex PCR reads. This sample has about 180,000 distinct CDR3 sequences, with under 97% found just once. The chain joins TRBV7-9 to TRBJ1-5; D is unclear. The clonotype was recovered from a human donor with multiple sclerosis. The sequencing sample was made of CD4+ T cells from PBMCs. The CDR3 spells CASSLAGSNQPQHF. The CDR3 DNA sequence: TGTGCCAGCAGTTTAGCGGGCAGCAATCAGCCCCAGCATTTT.